This section outlines one TCR beta chain sequence together with its context. The data belong to a study of blood T cell repertoires in COVID-19. After removal of 6 bases from V and 9 bases from J, the junction contained 13 bases not matched to a gene. The germline V gene has CDR1 SGHTA and CDR2 FQGNSA. The CDR3 is 15 amino acids. Source study methods: Reference gene primer amplification in the assay estimated nucleated cell counts. TCRdb's copy holds only in-frame clones and misses some; the assay was immunoSEQ multiplex PCR. V, J and clone size reflect that table, while D and trimming were determined from the DNA. This table has fewer than 300,000 clones, roughly 80% appearing once.

The chain uses TRBV7-2 and TRBJ2-3, with TRBD1 identical over 9 bases. The sequence was collected from a woman in her 70s with active or convalescent COVID-19. Sequencing input: peripheral blood. This CDR3 is CASSRAGQGGWTQYF. CDR3 in DNA: TGTGCCAGCAGTCGTGCGGGACAGGGAGGATGGACGCAGTATTTT.